The 12 T cell receptor beta chains listed next were all sequenced from one sample in a study of CD8 T cells in ankylosing spondylitis. TCRdb called the 5' RACE reads again in MiXCR, with one record for every CDR3 protein. This table has roughly 230,000 distinct CDR3 sequences, 18% appearing once. Sequenced sample: blood, either unsorted or a sorted T cell fraction (not recorded which). These receptor sequences come from a male donor with ankylosing spondylitis or in good health (not recorded which).

This clonotype has only a few counts. V gene TRBV27 combines with J gene TRBJ1-1; D may be TRBD1 (5 bases). The V end lost 5 bases, the J end lost 9 bases, and 22 bases lay between the germline ends. The CDR3 length is 15 residues. Germline V gene lookup returns CDR1 MNHEY and CDR2 SMNVEV (reference sequence). In DNA, the CDR3 is TGTGCCAGCAGTCCCTGGGGTGCAGGGCTACGAAAAGCTTTCTTT. This sequence encodes CASSPWGAGLRKAFF.

This clonotype was recorded a few times. Here the CDR3 omits its conserved ending phenylalanine or tryptophan, so a read error is the likely source. Because the CDR3's place on the DNA is in doubt, the DNA is left out and the CDR3 is given as listed by TCRdb. The J gene is TRBJ2-7, the V gene TRBV9; TRBD1 is the table's D call and was not checked against the DNA. From its first to its last residue, the CDR3 has 10 amino acids. CDR1 and CDR2 from the germline V gene are SGDLS and YYNGEE. The CDR3 region is CASSARAHEL.

In nucleotides, the CDR3 is TGCGCCAGCAGCCAAGAGGGACGTACGGGAAACACCATATATTTT. It encodes CASSQEGRTGNTIYF. This chain joins TRBV4-1 and TRBJ1-3, with D maybe TRBD1 (5 bases). Trimming took off 0 bases at V and 4 bases at J, with 10 bases between the two ends. Looked up from germline, CDR1 is MGHRA and CDR2 is YSYEKL. The CDR3 sequence is 15 residues long.

This clonotype was seen a few times. This sequence joins TRBV27 and TRBJ2-1, with TRBD2 matching over 10 bases. Germline-derived CDR1 and CDR2 are MNHEY and SMNVEV (reference sequence). V shed 2 bases, J shed 8 bases, and the junction held 12 bases outside the gene matches. The CDR3 spans 17 residues. DNA for the CDR3: TGTGCCAGCAGTTTAAATCCCCGGCTAGCGGGAGAGGATGAGCAGTTCTTC. It is translated as CASSLNPRLAGEDEQFF.

This clonotype was observed a handful of times. The rearrangement uses TRBV6-5 and TRBJ2-3, with a tentative D call TRBD2 (6 bases). Germline loops: CDR1 MNHEY, CDR2 SVGAGI. The CDR3 length is 14 residues. Trimming removed 2 bases from V and 5 bases from J, with 11 bases in between. The CDR3 nucleotides read TGTGCCAGCAGTTACGAGTCCGGGGGAGATACGCAGTATTTT. It is translated as CASSYESGGDTQYF.

V is TRBV4-3 and J is TRBJ2-7; 9 nucleotides line up with TRBD2. CDR3 length: 17 amino acids. Germline assignment: CDR1 LGHNA and CDR2 YSLEER. The junction had 10 bases not matched to a gene; V was cut back by 0 bases and J by 4 bases. CDR3 loop: CASSQEIQREAPYEQYF. CDR3 sequence (DNA): TGCGCCAGCAGCCAAGAAATCCAGCGGGAGGCTCCATACGAGCAGTACTTC.

The V and J genes are TRBV19 and TRBJ2-7, with TRBD2 matching 8 bases. The germline CDR1 and CDR2 sequences are LNHDA and SQIVND (reference sequence). This CDR3 is built from 14 residues. J gave up 5 bases and V 6 bases, and 9 bases lay outside the gene matches. The CDR3 spells CASRPAGVAHEQYF. DNA for the CDR3: TGTGCCAGTAGACCAGCGGGAGTGGCACACGAGCAGTACTTC.

This chain connects TRBV29-1 to TRBJ1-2; 9 bases fit TRBD1. V was pared by 7 bases and J by 2 bases, with 5 bases of the junction left unmatched. The CDR3 totals 13 residues. Germline V gene sequence: CDR1 SQVTM, CDR2 ANQGSEA. CDR3 sequence: CSDQTGGNYGYTF. DNA for the CDR3: TGCAGCGACCAGACAGGGGGAAACTATGGCTACACCTTC.

V is TRBV29-1 and J is TRBJ2-7, with D perhaps TRBD1 or TRBD2 (5 bases each). Germline CDR1 SQVTM, CDR2 ANQGSEA. V lost 2 bases and J 3 bases, leaving 11 bases between the germline ends. CDR3 length equals 13 residues. CDR3 amino acids: CSVESGGYYEQYF. The CDR3 coding sequence is TGCAGCGTTGAAAGTGGGGGATACTACGAGCAGTACTTC.

Ten or more counts support this clonotype. The J gene is TRBJ2-2, the V gene TRBV10-1; no definite D call. V lost 3 bases and J 1 base, leaving 9 bases between the germline ends. The CDR3 has 15 amino acids. Germline V gives CDR1 WNHNN, CDR2 SYGVQD (reference sequence). CDR3 DNA sequence: TGCGCCAGCAGTGAAATTGCGGAGAACACCGGGGAGCTGTTTTTT. It is translated as CASSEIAENTGELFF.

The chain links TRBV29-1 to TRBJ1-5, with TRBD1 as a possible D gene (5 bases). The V end lost 6 bases, the J end lost 5 bases, and 23 bases lay between the germline ends. Germline CDR1 and CDR2: SQVTM and ANQGSEA. This CDR3 contains 16 residues. CDR3 nucleotide sequence: TGCAGCGTGACCCTTCCGGGGCCCATAGGGGATCAGCCCCAGCATTTT. This encodes CSVTLPGPIGDQPQHF.

This clonotype was seen repeatedly, ten times or more. V gene TRBV5-1 combines with J gene TRBJ2-1, with TRBD2 matching over 12 bases. The germline V gene encodes CDR1 SGHRS and CDR2 YFSETQ. The V and J ends lost 0 bases and 5 bases, in that order; junction bases with no gene match: 3. The CDR3 contains 16 residues. CDR3 protein: CASSLASGRADNEQFF. The CDR3 nucleotides read TGCGCCAGCAGCTTGGCTAGCGGGAGGGCCGACAATGAGCAGTTCTTC.